This T cell receptor (beta chain) appears in the sequencing data of a study of cytomegalovirus exposure and HLA in healthy donors. Whole-study context: Tens of millions of unique TCRs from HLA-typed donors were held in an early release of data.

Only a few counts were recorded for this clone. In the PCR, 60 Vbeta and 13 Jbeta primers were used. Clones were read by immunoSEQ multiplex PCR, and TCRdb kept only the in-frame ones, dropping some. The sample holds roughly 100,000 clones, approximately 70% seen once. The sequence was collected from a boy younger than 18 in good health and CMV-seronegative. The sequencing sample was made of PBMCs.

Written as DNA, the CDR3 is TGTGCCAGCAGTGAGGGCTTGTGGAATGAGCAGTTCTTC. The encoded protein is CASSEGLWNEQFF. This chain joins TRBV6-1 and TRBJ2-1; the D is unclear. The V end lost 3 bases, the J end lost 7 bases, and 10 bases lay between the germline ends. CDR1 is MNHNS and CDR2 is SASEGT in the germline V gene. The CDR3 has 13 residues.